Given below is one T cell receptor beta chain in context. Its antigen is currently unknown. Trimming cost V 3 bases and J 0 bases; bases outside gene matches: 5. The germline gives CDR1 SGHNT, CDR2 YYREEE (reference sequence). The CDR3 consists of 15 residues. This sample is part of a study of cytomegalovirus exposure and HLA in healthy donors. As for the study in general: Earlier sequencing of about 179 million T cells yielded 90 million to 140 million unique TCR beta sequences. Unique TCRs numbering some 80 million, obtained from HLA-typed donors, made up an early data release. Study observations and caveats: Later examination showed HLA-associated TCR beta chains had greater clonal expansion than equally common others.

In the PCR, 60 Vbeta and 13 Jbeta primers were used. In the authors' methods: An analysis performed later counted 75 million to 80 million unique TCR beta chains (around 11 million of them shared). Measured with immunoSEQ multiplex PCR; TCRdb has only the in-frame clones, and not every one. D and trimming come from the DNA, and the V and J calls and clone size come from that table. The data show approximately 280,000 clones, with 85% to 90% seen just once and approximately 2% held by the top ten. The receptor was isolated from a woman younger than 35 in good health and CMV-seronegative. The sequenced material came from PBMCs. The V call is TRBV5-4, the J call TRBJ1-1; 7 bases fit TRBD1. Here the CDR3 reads CASSSGQSLNTEAFF. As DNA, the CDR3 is TGTGCCAGCAGCTCGGGACAGAGCCTGAACACTGAAGCTTTCTTT.